These 3 T cell receptor beta chains share one sample of origin, sequenced in a study of sequential checkpoint blockade in melanoma. Sequenced by immunoSEQ multiplex PCR; TCRdb stores in-frame clones only, minus some. The table includes over 10,000 clones, 25% to 30% detected once. Treatment meaning: randomized to nivolumab then ipilimumab (arm A) or the reverse (arm B). Sequenced material: tumor tissue (inferred from file names), taken from a patient given nivolumab and ipilimumab in sequence. These receptors were taken from a human donor with melanoma.

Many counts were recorded for this clone. This chain uses TRBV1 with TRBJ1-5; the D segment call TRBD1 is taken from the table without a DNA check. TRBV1 is a pseudogene locus. The CDR3 extends over 15 amino acids. In DNA, the CDR3 is TGCGCCAGCAGCCAGGACAAGGTGGGCGATCAGCCCCAGCATTTT. Encoded protein: CASSQDKVGDQPQHF.

This clone has more than one count but fewer than ten. The chain links TRBV7-1 to TRBJ1-5, with D possibly TRBD1 on 5 matching bases. TRBV7-1 is known as an ORF, though its function is uncertain. The ends were cut back, 8 bases at V and 0 bases at J, with 11 bases in the middle. This CDR3 is 14 amino acids long. The DNA of the CDR3 is TGTGCCAGCGGACGGGGGTATAGCAATCAGCCCCAGCATTTT. Translating gives CASGRGYSNQPQHF.

This clone was observed a few times. CDR3 residues: CASSPTLTSGGETQYF. DNA for the CDR3: TGTGCCAGCAGTCCGACCCTCACTAGCGGTGGAGAGACCCAGTACTTC. The chain carries TRBV6-8 and TRBJ2-5, with TRBD2 identical over 8 bases. Trimming removed 5 bases from V and 4 bases from J; junction bases left unmatched: 12. The V gene's germline CDR1 is MNHGY and CDR2 SAAAGT. The CDR3 totals 16 residues.